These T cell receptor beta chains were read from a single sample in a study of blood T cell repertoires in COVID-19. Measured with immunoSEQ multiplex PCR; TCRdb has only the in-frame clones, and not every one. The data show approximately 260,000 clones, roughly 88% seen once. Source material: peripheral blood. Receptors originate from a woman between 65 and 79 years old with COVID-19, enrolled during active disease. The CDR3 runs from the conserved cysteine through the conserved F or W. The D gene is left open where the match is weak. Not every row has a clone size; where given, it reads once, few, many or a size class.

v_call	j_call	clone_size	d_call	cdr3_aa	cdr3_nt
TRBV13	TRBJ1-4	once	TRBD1	CASSRGGQGSEKLFF	TGTGCCAGCAGCAGAGGGGGACAGGGAAGTGAAAAACTGTTTTTT
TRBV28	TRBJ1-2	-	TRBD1	CASSPLDRVGTF	TGTGCCAGCAGTCCCCTCGACAGGGTAGGCACCTTC
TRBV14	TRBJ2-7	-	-	CASSRTRAGWAYEQYF	TGTGCCAGCAGCCGGACGAGAGCGGGTTGGGCCTACGAGCAGTACTTC
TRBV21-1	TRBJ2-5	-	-	CASSKVGLEGETQYF	TGTGCCAGCAGCAAAGTGGGACTAGAGGGGGAGACCCAGTACTTC
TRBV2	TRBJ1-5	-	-	CASSEYRGSNQPQHF	TGTGCCAGCAGTGAATATAGAGGAAGCAATCAGCCCCAGCATTTT
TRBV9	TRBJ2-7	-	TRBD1	CASSVGQGTYEQYF	TGTGCCAGCAGCGTAGGACAGGGGACCTACGAGCAGTACTTC
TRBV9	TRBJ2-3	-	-	CASSADTGITDTQYF	TGTGCCAGCAGCGCGGATACGGGGATCACAGATACGCAGTATTTT
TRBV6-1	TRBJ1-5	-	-	CASSEQVVGGQPQHF	TGTGCCAGCAGTGAACAAGTTGTAGGGGGTCAGCCCCAGCATTTT
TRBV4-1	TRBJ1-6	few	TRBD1	CASSRTKSTGGDSPLHF	TGCGCCAGCAGCCGTACTAAATCAACAGGGGGCGATTCACCCCTCCACTTT
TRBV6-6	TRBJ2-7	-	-	CASSYGGVEEQYF	TGTGCCAGCAGTTATGGCGGGGTTGAAGAGCAGTACTTC
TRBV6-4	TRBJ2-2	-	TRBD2	CANNGGILAGSEELFF	TGTGCCAATAACGGAGGGATCCTAGCGGGAAGCGAGGAGCTGTTTTTT
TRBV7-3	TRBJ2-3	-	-	CASSLTGGTDTQYF	TGTGCCAGCAGCTTAACAGGGGGCACAGATACGCAGTATTTT
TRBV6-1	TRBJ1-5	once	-	CASSEFRGIQPQHF	TGTGCCAGCAGTGAATTTCGGGGTATTCAGCCCCAGCATTTT
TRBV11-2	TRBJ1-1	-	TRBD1	CASSFYGQGDSEAFF	TGTGCCAGCAGCTTCTACGGACAGGGAGACTCTGAAGCTTTCTTT
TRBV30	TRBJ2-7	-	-	CAWTSSYEQYF	TGTGCCTGGACTAGCTCCTACGAGCAGTACTTC
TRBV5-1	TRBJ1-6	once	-	CASSLSLNSPLHF	TGCGCCAGCAGCTTGTCCCTTAATTCACCCCTCCACTTT
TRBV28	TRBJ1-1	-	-	CASSPTGLNTEAFF	TGTGCCAGCAGTCCAACAGGTCTGAACACTGAAGCTTTCTTT
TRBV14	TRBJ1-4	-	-	CASSQPGAEKLFF	TGTGCCAGCAGCCAACCTGGGGCCGAAAAACTGTTTTTT
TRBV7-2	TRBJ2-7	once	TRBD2	CASSTQSGSQHEQYF	TGTGCCAGCAGCACCCAGAGCGGGAGTCAGCACGAGCAGTACTTC
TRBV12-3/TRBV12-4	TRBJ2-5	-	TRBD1	CASSPTGMETQYF	TGTGCCAGCAGTCCGACAGGGATGGAGACCCAGTACTTC
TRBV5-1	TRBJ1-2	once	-	CASRETGFYGYTF	TGCGCCAGCAGGGAGACGGGATTTTATGGCTACACCTTC
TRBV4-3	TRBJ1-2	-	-	CASSQDPGNYGYTF	TGCGCCAGCAGCCAAGACCCGGGTAACTATGGCTACACCTTC